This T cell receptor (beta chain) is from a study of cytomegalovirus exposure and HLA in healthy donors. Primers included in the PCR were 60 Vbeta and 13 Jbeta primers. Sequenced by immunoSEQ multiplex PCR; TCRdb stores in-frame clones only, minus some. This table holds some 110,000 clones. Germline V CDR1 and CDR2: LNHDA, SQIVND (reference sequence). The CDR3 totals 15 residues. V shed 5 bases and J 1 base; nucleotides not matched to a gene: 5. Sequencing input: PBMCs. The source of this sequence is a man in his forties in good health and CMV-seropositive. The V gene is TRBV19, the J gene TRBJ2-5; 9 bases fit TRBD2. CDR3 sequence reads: CASSRVAGAQETQYF. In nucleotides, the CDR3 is TGTGCCAGTAGTCGGGTAGCGGGGGCCCAAGAGACCCAGTACTTC.